This T cell receptor (beta chain) was identified in a study of monozygotic twins with inflammatory bowel disease. To note about this clonotype: The antigen is not known.

Study observations and caveats: Fewer shared clonotypes with others were found in IBD patients than in healthy twins, especially with disease activity.

Eight separate reactions per sample served to make cDNA. UMIs that had a 6-nucleotide sample barcode were put in using template switching. TCRdb re-analyzed the 5' RACE reads; it lists each CDR3 protein once, without DNA. The sample holds 150,000 to 200,000 distinct CDR3 sequences. Total RNA from whole blood was isolated with no T cell sorting. The germline CDR1 and CDR2 sequences are SGHRS and YFSETQ. The CDR3 is 15 amino acids. The chain joins TRBV5-1 to TRBJ2-4; TCRdb selects TRBD2, and the lack of DNA leaves this call unchecked. The sample comprised blood. The receptor was isolated from a human donor with ulcerative colitis or Crohn's disease, or a healthy co-twin of an affected twin (not recorded which). This CDR3 is CASSFGEAAKNIQYF.